This is a list of T cell receptor beta chains from one sample in a study of shared clonotypes between healthy human individuals. This table comes from immunoSEQ multiplex PCR, and its TCRdb copy is limited to in-frame clones, with some not included. Of about 2.1 million clones listed, just under 95% are singletons. Sequenced: naive CD8+ T cells from PBMCs. The source of these receptors is a man aged 18 to 35 in good health. Some clones in this sample may be carry-over from other donors' samples. Each CDR3 is given with its conserved first and last residue. The order of the fields is J gene, CDR3 length, D gene, V gene, clone size, CDR3 protein, CDR3 DNA. D genes are given only for firm matches. Not every row has a clone size; where given, it reads once, few, many or a size class.

J: TRBJ1-2; length: 15; D: TRBD1; V: TRBV7-9; size: .; CDR3: CASSPTGTGGGGYTF; DNA: TGTGCCAGCAGCCCAACCGGGACAGGGGGTGGAGGCTACACCTTC
J: TRBJ2-3; length: 18; D: TRBD2; V: TRBV5-1; size: .; CDR3: CASSPGDSGRVSTDTQYF; DNA: TGCGCCAGCAGCCCCGGGGATAGCGGGAGGGTATCCACAGATACGCAGTATTTT
J: TRBJ2-5; length: 16; D: .; V: TRBV28; size: .; CDR3: CASSPPLFGWQETQYF; DNA: TGTGCCAGCAGTCCACCCCTTTTCGGTTGGCAAGAGACCCAGTACTTC
J: TRBJ1-1; length: 15; D: .; V: TRBV9; size: .; CDR3: CASSVGQGGGTEAFF; DNA: TGTGCCAGCAGCGTAGGTCAGGGCGGTGGCACTGAAGCTTTCTTT
J: TRBJ2-7; length: 14; D: .; V: TRBV7-8; size: .; CDR3: CASSLGDGSYEQYF; DNA: TGTGCCAGCAGCCTAGGGGACGGGTCCTACGAGCAGTACTTC
J: TRBJ2-7; length: 15; D: .; V: TRBV11-2; size: .; CDR3: CASSRALGRFSEQYF; DNA: TGTGCCAGCAGCCGGGCACTAGGACGGTTTTCCGAGCAGTACTTC
J: TRBJ2-7; length: 15; D: TRBD2; V: TRBV27; size: .; CDR3: CASSARLAGVWEQYF; DNA: TGTGCCAGCAGCGCGAGGCTAGCGGGAGTTTGGGAGCAGTACTTC
J: TRBJ2-7; length: 11; D: .; V: TRBV19; size: .; CDR3: CATNEGYEQYF; DNA: TGTGCCACTAACGAGGGGTACGAGCAGTACTTC
J: TRBJ2-7; length: 14; D: .; V: TRBV28; size: .; CDR3: CASIWTGSSYEQYF; DNA: TGTGCCAGCATCTGGACGGGGAGCTCCTACGAGCAGTACTTC
J: TRBJ2-7; length: 16; D: .; V: TRBV28; size: .; CDR3: CASSPRDTDDSYEQYF; DNA: TGTGCCAGCAGTCCCCGGGACACCGACGACTCCTACGAGCAGTACTTC
J: TRBJ1-5; length: 14; D: TRBD1; V: TRBV7-6; size: .; CDR3: CASSPGQGAQPQHF; DNA: TGTGCCAGCAGCCCCGGACAGGGAGCTCAGCCCCAGCATTTT
J: TRBJ2-1; length: 18; D: TRBD2; V: TRBV14; size: .; CDR3: CASSHVGILAASYNEQFF; DNA: TGTGCCAGCAGCCACGTTGGTATCCTAGCGGCCTCCTACAATGAGCAGTTCTTC
J: TRBJ2-7; length: 14; D: TRBD1; V: TRBV19; size: .; CDR3: CASRETGNAYEQYF; DNA: TGTGCCAGTAGGGAGACAGGGAACGCCTACGAGCAGTACTTC
J: TRBJ1-1; length: 15; D: TRBD1; V: TRBV27; size: .; CDR3: CASSSTGGANTEAFF; DNA: TGTGCCAGCAGTTCTACAGGGGGTGCGAACACTGAAGCTTTCTTT
J: TRBJ2-2; length: 15; D: TRBD2; V: TRBV7-9; size: .; CDR3: CASSLGQRDEGELFF; DNA: TGTGCCAGCAGCCTCGGGCAGCGGGACGAAGGGGAGCTGTTTTTT
J: TRBJ2-3; length: 15; D: TRBD2; V: TRBV7-9; size: .; CDR3: CASTSAGVSTDTQYF; DNA: TGTGCCAGCACCTCTGCGGGGGTAAGCACAGATACGCAGTATTTT
J: TRBJ1-1; length: 14; D: .; V: TRBV7-9; size: .; CDR3: CASSSDFGTREAFF; DNA: TGTGCCAGCAGCTCCGATTTTGGGACACGGGAAGCTTTCTTT
J: TRBJ2-2; length: 14; D: .; V: TRBV7-3; size: few; CDR3: CASSLGWATGELFF; DNA: TGTGCCAGCAGCTTGGGTTGGGCCACCGGGGAGCTGTTTTTT
J: TRBJ2-2; length: 17; D: .; V: TRBV28; size: .; CDR3: CASSSTLWGTEAGELFF; DNA: TGTGCCAGCAGTTCGACCCTTTGGGGTACTGAGGCCGGGGAGCTGTTTTTT
J: TRBJ1-1; length: 12; D: TRBD1; V: TRBV5-6; size: .; CDR3: CASSPGQGAAFF; DNA: TGTGCCAGCAGCCCGGGACAGGGAGCAGCTTTCTTT
J: TRBJ1-5; length: 14; D: .; V: TRBV19; size: .; CDR3: CASNLDGDNQPQHF; DNA: TGTGCCAGTAACCTGGACGGAGACAATCAGCCCCAGCATTTT
J: TRBJ1-1; length: 18; D: .; V: TRBV10-3; size: .; CDR3: CAISESVAAPGGGTEAFF; DNA: TGTGCCATCAGTGAGTCGGTAGCAGCTCCCGGAGGAGGCACTGAAGCTTTCTTT
J: TRBJ2-7; length: 13; D: TRBD1; V: TRBV29-1; size: .; CDR3: CSVRTGDTYEQYF; DNA: TGCAGCGTCAGGACAGGGGACACCTACGAGCAGTACTTC
J: TRBJ2-7; length: 12; D: .; V: TRBV5-8; size: .; CDR3: CASRRNSYEQYF; DNA: TGTGCCAGCCGTCGTAACTCCTACGAGCAGTACTTC
J: TRBJ2-1; length: 11; D: .; V: TRBV28; size: .; CDR3: CASSRGNEQFF; DNA: TGTGCCAGCAGTCGAGGGAATGAGCAGTTCTTC
J: TRBJ2-2; length: 15; D: .; V: TRBV7-6; size: .; CDR3: CASSYYSGDTGELFF; DNA: TGTGCCAGCAGCTACTATTCCGGTGACACCGGGGAGCTGTTTTTT
J: TRBJ2-1; length: 14; D: .; V: TRBV7-9; size: .; CDR3: CASSPRTSYNEQFF; DNA: TGTGCCAGCAGCCCCCGGACCAGCTACAATGAGCAGTTCTTC
J: TRBJ1-4; length: 14; D: .; V: TRBV10-3; size: .; CDR3: CATLGNGPSEKLFF; DNA: TGTGCCACCCTGGGGAATGGCCCTTCGGAAAAACTGTTTTTT
J: TRBJ2-3; length: 15; D: .; V: TRBV30; size: .; CDR3: CAWSVLGPSTDTQYF; DNA: TGTGCCTGGAGTGTACTGGGCCCTAGCACAGATACGCAGTATTTT
J: TRBJ2-3; length: 14; D: .; V: TRBV4-2; size: .; CDR3: CASRLRRGTDTQYF; DNA: TGTGCCAGCAGGCTAAGGAGGGGGACAGATACGCAGTATTTT
J: TRBJ1-1; length: 16; D: .; V: TRBV7-8; size: .; CDR3: CASSFRTSVEDTEAFF; DNA: TGTGCCAGCAGCTTCCGGACATCGGTTGAGGACACTGAAGCTTTCTTT
J: TRBJ2-5; length: 19; D: .; V: TRBV14; size: .; CDR3: CASSQGILYGVRTQETQYF; DNA: TGTGCCAGCAGCCAAGGCATATTATATGGCGTCCGGACCCAAGAGACCCAGTACTTC
J: TRBJ1-1; length: 12; D: .; V: TRBV19; size: few; CDR3: CASMPGNTEAFF; DNA: TGTGCCAGCATGCCGGGGAACACTGAAGCTTTCTTT
J: TRBJ2-2; length: 15; D: .; V: TRBV5-4; size: once; CDR3: CASSLVTSNTGELFF; DNA: TGTGCCAGCAGCTTGGTAACTTCGAACACCGGGGAGCTGTTTTTT
J: TRBJ2-7; length: 13; D: .; V: TRBV4-2; size: .; CDR3: CASSPGGAYEQYF; DNA: TGTGCCAGCAGCCCGGGTGGCGCCTACGAGCAGTACTTC
J: TRBJ1-3; length: 15; D: .; V: TRBV19; size: once; CDR3: CASSIVPGSGNTIYF; DNA: TGTGCCAGTAGTATAGTGCCGGGCTCTGGAAACACCATATATTTT
J: TRBJ1-1; length: 14; D: .; V: TRBV27; size: .; CDR3: CASSFTGVSPQAFF; DNA: TGTGCCAGCAGTTTTACGGGGGTCTCACCCCAAGCTTTCTTT
J: TRBJ1-2; length: 13; D: .; V: TRBV7-9; size: .; CDR3: CASSLTEGYGYTF; DNA: TGTGCCAGCAGCTTAACAGAGGGGTATGGCTACACCTTC
J: TRBJ2-1; length: 13; D: TRBD2; V: TRBV28; size: .; CDR3: CASLAGGGNEQFF; DNA: TGTGCAAGTCTAGCGGGAGGGGGGAATGAGCAGTTCTTC
J: TRBJ2-1; length: 13; D: .; V: TRBV6-5; size: .; CDR3: CASSYAYRDEQFF; DNA: TGTGCCAGCAGTTACGCCTACAGGGACGAGCAGTTCTTC
J: TRBJ2-1; length: 13; D: .; V: TRBV28; size: .; CDR3: CASSPTDYNEQFF; DNA: TGTGCCAGCAGCCCGACAGACTACAATGAGCAGTTCTTC
J: TRBJ2-1; length: 16; D: .; V: TRBV30; size: .; CDR3: CAWRNIDGVPYNEQFF; DNA: TGTGCCTGGAGAAATATCGACGGGGTCCCCTACAATGAGCAGTTCTTC
J: TRBJ2-7; length: 12; D: .; V: TRBV29-1; size: .; CDR3: CSAEGGAREQYF; DNA: TGCAGCGCCGAAGGAGGGGCTCGGGAGCAGTACTTC
J: TRBJ2-2; length: 14; D: TRBD2; V: TRBV10-3; size: .; CDR3: CAISDLAGTGELFF; DNA: TGTGCCATCAGTGACTTAGCGGGGACCGGGGAGCTGTTTTTT
J: TRBJ2-3; length: 13; D: .; V: TRBV27; size: once; CDR3: CASTGGFTDTQYF; DNA: TGTGCCAGCACCGGGGGATTCACAGATACGCAGTATTTT
J: TRBJ2-7; length: 16; D: TRBD1; V: TRBV7-2; size: .; CDR3: CASSRWGDRSSYEQYF; DNA: TGTGCCAGCAGCCGCTGGGGGGACAGGAGCTCCTACGAGCAGTACTTC
J: TRBJ2-7; length: 11; D: .; V: TRBV5-5; size: .; CDR3: CASSRSYEQYF; DNA: TGTGCCAGCAGCCGATCCTACGAGCAGTACTTC
J: TRBJ2-3; length: 17; D: TRBD2; V: TRBV9; size: .; CDR3: CASSPRPGTSWADTQYF; DNA: TGTGCCAGCAGCCCACGCCCCGGGACTAGCTGGGCAGATACGCAGTATTTT
J: TRBJ1-2; length: 15; D: .; V: TRBV4-1; size: .; CDR3: CASSALGGPLYGYTF; DNA: TGCGCCAGCAGCGCCCTCGGGGGTCCCCTCTATGGCTACACCTTC
J: TRBJ2-1; length: 14; D: .; V: TRBV28; size: .; CDR3: CASSLGVGITEQFF; DNA: TGTGCCAGCAGTTTAGGTGTAGGGATAACCGAGCAGTTCTTC
J: TRBJ2-2; length: 12; D: .; V: TRBV19; size: .; CDR3: CASRYGQRELFF; DNA: TGTGCCAGTAGATACGGACAGAGGGAGCTGTTTTTT
J: TRBJ2-7; length: 14; D: .; V: TRBV7-8; size: .; CDR3: CASSDAVNRSPEYF; DNA: TGTGCCAGCAGCGACGCCGTTAACCGGTCCCCTGAGTACTTC
J: TRBJ2-7; length: 14; D: .; V: TRBV11-2; size: .; CDR3: CASSLPGGLNEQYF; DNA: TGTGCCAGCAGCTTACCCGGGGGCCTCAACGAGCAGTACTTC
J: TRBJ1-1; length: 16; D: TRBD1; V: TRBV4-1; size: .; CDR3: CASAFGTGHMNTEAFF; DNA: TGCGCCAGCGCCTTCGGGACAGGACACATGAACACTGAAGCTTTCTTT
J: TRBJ1-4; length: 14; D: .; V: TRBV28; size: .; CDR3: CASRRAGAREKLFF; DNA: TGTGCCAGCAGGAGGGCGGGGGCGCGGGAAAAACTGTTTTTT
J: TRBJ1-3; length: 16; D: .; V: TRBV7-9; size: .; CDR3: CASSFAGEVGGNTIYF; DNA: TGTGCCAGCAGCTTCGCAGGGGAGGTTGGTGGAAACACCATATATTTT
J: TRBJ2-5; length: 15; D: TRBD2; V: TRBV6-6; size: .; CDR3: CASSRVAGAAETQYF; DNA: TGTGCCAGCAGTCGGGTGGCGGGAGCGGCGGAGACCCAGTACTTC